Detailed here is one TCR beta chain. A single record per CDR3 protein comes from TCRdb applying MiXCR to the RT-PCR reads. The sample lists 650,000 to 800,000 distinct CDR3 sequences, approximately 15% occurring once. This CDR3 comprises 15 residues. Germline CDR1 and CDR2: SGHTA and FQGNSA. The V and J ends lost 1 base and 3 bases, in that order; junction bases with no gene match: 5. The genes are TRBV7-2 and TRBJ1-2, with 7 positions matching TRBD1. The source is a female donor in good health, serving as a healthy control. The sequenced sample was memory CD4+ T cells from blood. CDR3 DNA sequence: TGTGCCAGCAGCTTAGGTCCAGGGGGGGACTATGGCTACACCTTC. Translation: CASSLGPGGDYGYTF.